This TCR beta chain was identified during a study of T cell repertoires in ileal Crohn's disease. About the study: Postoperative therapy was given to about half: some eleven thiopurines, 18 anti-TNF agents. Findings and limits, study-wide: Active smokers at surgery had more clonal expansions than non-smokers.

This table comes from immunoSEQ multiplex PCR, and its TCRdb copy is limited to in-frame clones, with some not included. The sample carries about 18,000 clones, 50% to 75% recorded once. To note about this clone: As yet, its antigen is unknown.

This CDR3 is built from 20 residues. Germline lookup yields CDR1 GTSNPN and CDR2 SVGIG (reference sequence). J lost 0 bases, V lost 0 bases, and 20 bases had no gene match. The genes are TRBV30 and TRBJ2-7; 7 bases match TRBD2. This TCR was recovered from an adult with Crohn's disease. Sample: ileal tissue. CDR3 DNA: TGTGCCTGGAGTGTAGATTTCGGGGGGTTGTGGGAATTCAACTCCTACGAGCAGTACTTC. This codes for CAWSVDFGGLWEFNSYEQYF.